This T cell receptor (beta chain) was observed in a study of cytotoxic CD8 clonotypes in ibrutinib-treated CLL (dated by TCRdb to the early 2020s). Turning to the overall study: In this cohort, around 14 patients were treatment-naive and some 10 were relapsed/refractory, while some 18 had unmutated IGHV. An average of around 250,000 productive templates and 94,082 productive rearrangements was obtained per sample. Of the 90 or so people in the trial, about two dozen had longitudinal samples available. Cryopreserved peripheral blood mononuclear cells were obtained before treatment, at response, and at either sustained remission or disease progression. Patients were still on ibrutinib when every remission and progressive disease sample was collected. Response samples were obtained after a median of around 11 months of treatment, with a range of roughly 6 to 40 months. Partial responses were observed in roughly 24 patients and complete responses in 2; after a median follow-up of about 69 months, remission was maintained in about 15 patients and progression was observed in approximately twelve. General conclusions and limits of the study: Clonality increased at ibrutinib response, stayed stable in sustained remission, and fell back toward baseline at progression. Sustained-remission and progressing patients did not have matched sampling times, and lymph node repertoires were not examined. Public clonotypes were found to be uncommon and were observed to contract or remain stable during treatment; the increase in clonality was shown to reflect expansion of private clonotypes at ibrutinib response. Baseline clonality was found to be higher than that of age-matched healthy donors and was strongly correlated with circulating CD8+ T-cell counts.

The time point label here, explained by the study, means: progressive disease on ibrutinib. For TCR beta library preparation, roughly 2.1 micrograms of genomic DNA was extracted from cryopreserved PBMCs. Longitudinal blood samples from CLL patients receiving ibrutinib monotherapy were subjected to high-throughput TCR beta sequencing. The patients took part in an open-label, single-center phase 2 trial of ibrutinib monotherapy. Each clonotype received, on average, 10x coverage in deep resolution sequencing performed on a MiSeq, where the target depth lay between 1 in 1 million and 1 in 200,000 T cells. The immunoSEQ hsTCRB Kit was used to generate the TCR beta libraries. Processing in the source paper ran as follows. The data were analyzed with ImmunoSEQ Analyzer and ImmunoSEQ Data Assistant, and V, D and J gene assignments followed IMGT definitions. Clonality was computed as one minus normalized Shannon entropy of productive rearrangement frequencies, ranging from 0 to 1. Only overrepresented clonotypes making up at least 0.05% of each patient's repertoire were included in the public clonotype analysis. More than ten repertoires from age-matched healthy donors, obtained from immuneACCESS, served as clonality controls. TCRdb carries this immuneACCESS record with in-frame sequences only. Its versions omit some clonotypes, under half of them owing to an unresolved V gene in the studies checked, with the rest unexplained. The V and J calls and clone size come from that table; D and trimming were worked out from the DNA. The sample table shows about 300,000 clones, and about 72% are seen once. The ten largest clones take up 5.6% of the sample.

Taken from cysteine to phenylalanine, the CDR3 has 16 residues. Only CDR3 DNA remains: 48 bases, in frame from the first base. CDR1 and CDR2 are read off the germline V gene (reference sequence) as LNHDA and SQIVND. V is reduced by 5 bases and J by 0 bases, leaving a spacing of 14 bases between them. A remark on this clone: What this receptor recognizes is not known. No base qualities exist here, and no much larger clone lies one base off it.

The rearranged segments are TRBV19 and TRBJ2-4; the D gene is perhaps TRBD1, on 5 matching bases. Sequencing used PBMCs, obtained at disease progression, from a patient treated with ibrutinib. The receptor comes from a human donor with chronic lymphocytic leukemia. The CDR3 protein: CASSVRQILAKNIQYF. The nucleotide sequence reads TGTGCCAGTAGTGTTAGACAGATTTTAGCCAAAAACATTCAGTACTTC.